This T cell receptor (delta chain) came from a study of gamma-delta chains in newborns, infants, children. Overall study: Microbial exposure reportedly drives polyclonal innate γδ T cell expansion after birth.

The V and J ends lost 3 bases and 0 bases, in that order; junction bases with no gene match: 15. Looked up from germline, CDR1 is GEAIGNYY and CDR2 is EKD. CDR3 length: 19 amino acids. By proportion, this clone is medium-sized. TCRdb re-called the reads through CATT. The sample includes over 4,000 delta-chain clones, less than 6% of them seen just once. Sequencing input: blood. The rearrangement joins TRDV2 to TRDJ1; 10 bases agree with TRDD3. The sequence came from a child who was a newborn, infant or young child, either healthy, febrile or measles-vaccinated (not recorded which). The CDR3 protein is CACDPVSGGYGEYTDKLIF. CDR3 DNA: TGTGCCTGTGACCCTGTCTCTGGGGGATATGGCGAGTACACCGATAAACTCATCTTT.